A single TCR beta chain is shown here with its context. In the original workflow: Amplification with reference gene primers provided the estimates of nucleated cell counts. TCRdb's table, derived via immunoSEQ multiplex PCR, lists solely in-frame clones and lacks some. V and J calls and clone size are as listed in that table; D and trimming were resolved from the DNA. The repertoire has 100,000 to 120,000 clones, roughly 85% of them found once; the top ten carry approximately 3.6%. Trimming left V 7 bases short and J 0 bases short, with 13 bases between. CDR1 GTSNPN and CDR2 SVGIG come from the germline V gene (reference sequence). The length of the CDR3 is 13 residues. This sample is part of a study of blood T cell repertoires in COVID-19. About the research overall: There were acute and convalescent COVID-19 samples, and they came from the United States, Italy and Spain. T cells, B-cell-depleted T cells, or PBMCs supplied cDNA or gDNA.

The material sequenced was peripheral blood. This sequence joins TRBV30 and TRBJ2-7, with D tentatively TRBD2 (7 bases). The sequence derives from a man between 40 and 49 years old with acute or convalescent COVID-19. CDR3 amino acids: CASRGGYSYEQYF. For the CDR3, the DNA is TGTGCCTCAAGGGGGGGGTACTCCTACGAGCAGTACTTC. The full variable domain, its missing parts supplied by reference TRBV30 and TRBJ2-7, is SQTIHQWPATLVQPVGSPLSLECTVEGTSNPNLYWYRQAAGRGLQLLFYSVGIGQISSEVPQNLSASRPQDRQFILSSKKLLLSDSGFYLCASRGGYSYEQYFGPGTRLTVT.